A selection of T cell receptor beta chains follows, all from one sample in a study of OX40 agonist ivuxolimab in advanced cancers. Assay used: immunoSEQ multiplex PCR; TCRdb lists only in-frame clones, some missing. There are 28,000 or so clones in the sample; more than 85% occur only once, and 38% lies in the top ten. The source material was CD4+ or CD8+ T cells sorted from blood, sampled in a trial of the OX40 agonist ivuxolimab. All receptors derive from an adult with an advanced solid tumor such as melanoma, head and neck, liver or kidney cancer. CDR3s include the opening cysteine and the closing phenylalanine or tryptophan. The listing skips clone size in some rows; elsewhere it reads once, few, many or a size class.

once 17 TRBV4-3 CASSQDPGGRRNNEQFF
. 13 TRBV18 CASSPLTPPEAFF
. 14 TRBV29-1 CSVEGIAGSNEQFF
. 14 TRBV5-4 CASTGPGLAYEQYF
many 14 TRBV6-4 CASSSGLDTGELFF
. 15 TRBV7-9 CASSSFGTGTDTQYF
. 14 TRBV6-5 CASNSGGEITEAFF
. 14 TRBV10-1 CASSRGLSTYEQYF
. 15 TRBV5-4 CASSLDQGLGNTIYF
. 15 TRBV6-5 CASSYGGRAGETQYF
medium-sized 13 TRBV15 CATSVGTLGWQYF
. 16 TRBV7-6 CASSASQKLWGETQYF
. 12 TRBV19 CASSDPGYTQYF
. 16 TRBV18 CASSLNSGLASDEQFF
. 15 TRBV5-6 CASTERQGRAEKLFF
. 15 TRBV5-6 CASSYGTGSSYEQYF
few 13 TRBV6-4 CASSGEGTDTQYF
. 11 TRBV6-5 CASTSGSAQYF
. 14 TRBV10-3 CAISTSESTDTQYF
. 12 TRBV25-1 CASSEWKSGAFF
. 18 TRBV7-6 CASSFLDTWGGSYNEQFF
. 13 TRBV28 CASSFGVTYEQYF